This TCR beta chain was sequenced in a study of tumor-infiltrating lymphocytes in primary liver carcinoma. Study-wide results and caveats: Tumors had a significantly higher top-250-clone fraction than blood (p = 0.039).

CDR3 length equals 15 residues. Germline CDR1 reads SGHAT; CDR2 reads FQNNGV. Trimming stripped 10 bases from V and 1 base from J, with 17 bases between. Unsorted bulk tissue, about 19-30 mg of it, served as the source for co-extraction of RNA and DNA. Uniformly, tumor samples exhibited a viable tumor cell fraction exceeding 80%. Production of TCR beta cDNA used 500 ng total RNA together with a constant-region primer. Construction of TCR beta libraries relied on three successive nested multiplex PCR rounds employing slightly modified ARM-PCR. Running 9 to 11 cycles apiece, the first two PCR rounds relied on TRBV1-TRBV30 forward primers together with a C-beta reverse primer. Each CDR3 protein is one row after TCRdb ran MiXCR on the multiplex PCR reads. The sample lists around 70,000 distinct CDR3 sequences; approximately 70% were seen once. This clonotype is large in the sample. Its antigen is undetermined.

The TCR comes from a man aged 35 to 55 with primary liver carcinoma and hepatitis B virus infection. The chain couples TRBV11-2 to TRBJ2-1; D ambiguous. Sequenced material: liver tumor tissue from sampling region 4. As for subset: tumor region T4, right-lateral pole. CDR3 nucleotide sequence: TGTGCCACCGGGCAAGACCAGCCATCCTACAATGAGCAGTTCTTC. Protein sequence: CATGQDQPSYNEQFF.